Described below is a single T cell receptor beta chain sequence and its context. Antigen specificity is unknown. The sample comes from a study of cytomegalovirus exposure and HLA in healthy donors. Researchers ran the PCR with 60 Vbeta and 13 Jbeta primers. Sequenced by immunoSEQ multiplex PCR; TCRdb stores in-frame clones only, minus some. The table has roughly 190,000 clones, more than 65% seen once; the top ten hold more than 3%. Findings of the study overall: Further analysis, carried out later, found HLA-associated TCR beta chains more clonally expanded than equally common other chains. A later analysis found common viral pathogens apparently linked to several of the most significant clusters.

The sequenced material came from PBMCs. The sequence derives from a man aged 40-49 years in good health and CMV-seropositive.

As DNA, the CDR3 is TGTGCCAGCAGTTTGTCAGGGTGGGGCAATCAGCCCCAGCATTTT. Amino acid sequence: CASSLSGWGNQPQHF. This chain joins TRBV27 and TRBJ1-5, with D possibly TRBD1 on 5 matching bases. Trimming cost V 3 bases and J 2 bases, with 11 bases left between them. The length of the CDR3 is 15 residues. The germline gives CDR1 MNHEY, CDR2 SMNVEV (reference sequence).